This entry describes one TCR beta chain. This sample was included in a study of blood T cell repertoires in COVID-19. Study-wide context: Specimens from acute and convalescent COVID-19 originated in the United States, Italy and Spain. The analysed material was cDNA or gDNA that came from T cells, B-cell-depleted T cells, or PBMCs.

Germline V CDR1 and CDR2: MNHEY, SVGAGI. The CDR3 covers 16 residues. V was pared by 2 bases and J by 2 bases, with 4 bases of the junction left unmatched. In the source study's methods: Amplified reference gene primers provided the basis for estimating nucleated cell counts. Repertoires were generated with immunoSEQ multiplex PCR, while TCRdb's copy carries only in-frame clones and drops some. Clonal size and the V and J genes are those of that table, whereas D and trimming came from the DNA. Here the sample spans tens of thousands of clones, about nine tenths being singletons. The material sequenced was peripheral blood. The TCR originated in an older woman with acute or convalescent COVID-19. V is TRBV6-5 and J is TRBJ2-5; 11 nucleotides agree with TRBD2. This CDR3 is CASSYRRTSGQETQYF. For the CDR3, the DNA is TGTGCCAGCAGTTACCGTAGGACTAGCGGGCAAGAGACCCAGTACTTC.